Listed below are T cell receptor beta chains from one sample, sequenced in a study of human T cells and chemical hapten exposure. TCRdb re-called the RACE reads with MiXCR, one entry per CDR3 protein. This repertoire shows roughly 80,000 distinct CDR3 sequences, around a tenth found once; its top ten account for around 4%. The sample was whole blood, taken in connection with sensitization to the hapten diphenylcyclopropenone (DPC). The receptors here all came from a woman in her fifties or sixties with alopecia areata. Some clones in this sample may be carry-over from other donors' samples. Both conserved end residues are part of each CDR3. Fields, in order: J gene, D gene, clone size, V gene, CDR3 protein, CDR3 DNA. A D gene is named only where the DNA matches it firmly. Part of the rows lack a size; the others show once, few, many or a class for expanded clones.

J gene: TRBJ1-2
D gene: .
clone size: many
V gene: TRBV6-6
CDR3 protein: CASSGGYGYTF
CDR3 DNA: TGTGCCAGCAGTGGTGGGTATGGCTACACCTTC

J gene: TRBJ2-1
D gene: .
clone size: .
V gene: TRBV29-1
CDR3 protein: CSVGLIRHNEQFF
CDR3 DNA: TGCAGCGTTGGACTAATCCGTCACAATGAGCAGTTCTTC

J gene: TRBJ1-4
D gene: .
clone size: many
V gene: TRBV7-9
CDR3 protein: CASSLARSSFNEKLFF
CDR3 DNA: TGTGCCAGCAGCTTAGCGAGGTCTTCCTTTAATGAAAAACTGTTTTTT

J gene: TRBJ1-1
D gene: .
clone size: .
V gene: TRBV29-1
CDR3 protein: CSVIVGGGGNFF
CDR3 DNA: TGCAGCGTTATAGTGGGCGGTGGGGGGAATTTCTTT

J gene: TRBJ1-2
D gene: TRBD1
clone size: .
V gene: TRBV4-1
CDR3 protein: CASSQEGQGVGIAGYTF
CDR3 DNA: TGCGCCAGCAGCCAAGAAGGACAGGGGGTGGGCATTGCCGGCTACACCTTC

J gene: TRBJ2-6
D gene: .
clone size: few
V gene: TRBV6-1
CDR3 protein: CASRVPSGANVLTF
CDR3 DNA: TGTGCCAGCAGGGTCCCCTCTGGGGCCAACGTCCTGACTTTC

J gene: TRBJ1-2
D gene: TRBD1
clone size: .
V gene: TRBV12-3/TRBV12-4
CDR3 protein: CASSHSGGRVYGYTF
CDR3 DNA: TGTGCCAGCAGTCACTCAGGGGGAAGAGTCTATGGCTACACCTTC

J gene: TRBJ1-2
D gene: TRBD1
clone size: many
V gene: TRBV10-2
CDR3 protein: CASSEQGAYGYTF
CDR3 DNA: TGCGCCAGCAGTGAGCAGGGGGCCTATGGCTACACCTTC

J gene: TRBJ1-2
D gene: .
clone size: few
V gene: TRBV5-4
CDR3 protein: CASSFGRDLGYGYTF
CDR3 DNA: TGTGCCAGCAGCTTTGGCCGGGACCTGGGCTATGGCTACACCTTC

J gene: TRBJ2-3
D gene: TRBD1
clone size: .
V gene: TRBV12-3/TRBV12-4
CDR3 protein: CASSLVQGSTDTQYF
CDR3 DNA: TGTGCCAGCAGTTTAGTACAGGGGAGCACAGATACGCAGTATTTT

J gene: TRBJ2-1
D gene: TRBD2
clone size: .
V gene: TRBV2
CDR3 protein: CASSAPGLVSYNEQFF
CDR3 DNA: TGTGCCAGCAGCGCGCCGGGACTAGTTTCCTACAATGAGCAGTTCTTC

J gene: TRBJ1-6
D gene: .
clone size: many
V gene: TRBV20-1
CDR3 protein: CSARASSLHSPLHF
CDR3 DNA: TGCAGTGCCCGAGCGAGCAGCTTACATTCACCCCTCCACTTT

J gene: TRBJ2-7
D gene: TRBD2
clone size: few
V gene: TRBV20-1
CDR3 protein: CSANRAGGAYEQYF
CDR3 DNA: TGCAGTGCCAACCGAGCGGGGGGTGCCTACGAGCAGTACTTC

J gene: TRBJ1-1
D gene: .
clone size: many
V gene: TRBV2
CDR3 protein: CASSELSNTEAFF
CDR3 DNA: TGTGCCAGCAGTGAGTTGTCCAACACTGAAGCTTTCTTT

J gene: TRBJ1-1
D gene: .
clone size: .
V gene: TRBV29-1
CDR3 protein: CSVDLGVMNTEAFF
CDR3 DNA: TGCAGCGTTGATTTAGGCGTCATGAACACTGAAGCTTTCTTT

J gene: TRBJ1-5
D gene: .
clone size: many
V gene: TRBV2
CDR3 protein: CASSDKKFGGWRPQHF
CDR3 DNA: TGTGCCAGCAGTGATAAAAAGTTTGGTGGTTGGAGGCCCCAGCATTTT

J gene: TRBJ1-1
D gene: .
clone size: many
V gene: TRBV3-1
CDR3 protein: CASSSGGAANTEAFF
CDR3 DNA: TGTGCCAGCAGCTCCGGGGGGGCCGCGAACACTGAAGCTTTCTTT

J gene: TRBJ2-1
D gene: TRBD2
clone size: few
V gene: TRBV7-2
CDR3 protein: CASSLFSGSVYEQFF
CDR3 DNA: TGTGCCAGCAGCTTGTTTAGCGGGAGTGTCTATGAGCAGTTCTTC

J gene: TRBJ1-3
D gene: .
clone size: many
V gene: TRBV3-1
CDR3 protein: CASSSSDSSGNTIYF
CDR3 DNA: TGTGCCAGCAGCTCCTCCGACAGCTCTGGAAACACCATATATTTT

J gene: TRBJ1-4
D gene: TRBD1
clone size: .
V gene: TRBV18
CDR3 protein: CASSPSLTGTNEKLFF
CDR3 DNA: TGTGCCAGCTCACCAAGTTTGACAGGGACCAATGAAAAACTGTTTTTT

J gene: TRBJ1-5
D gene: TRBD1
clone size: .
V gene: TRBV6-2/TRBV6-3
CDR3 protein: CASSYFDRGNQPQHF
CDR3 DNA: TGTGCCAGCAGTTACTTCGACAGGGGCAATCAGCCCCAGCATTTT